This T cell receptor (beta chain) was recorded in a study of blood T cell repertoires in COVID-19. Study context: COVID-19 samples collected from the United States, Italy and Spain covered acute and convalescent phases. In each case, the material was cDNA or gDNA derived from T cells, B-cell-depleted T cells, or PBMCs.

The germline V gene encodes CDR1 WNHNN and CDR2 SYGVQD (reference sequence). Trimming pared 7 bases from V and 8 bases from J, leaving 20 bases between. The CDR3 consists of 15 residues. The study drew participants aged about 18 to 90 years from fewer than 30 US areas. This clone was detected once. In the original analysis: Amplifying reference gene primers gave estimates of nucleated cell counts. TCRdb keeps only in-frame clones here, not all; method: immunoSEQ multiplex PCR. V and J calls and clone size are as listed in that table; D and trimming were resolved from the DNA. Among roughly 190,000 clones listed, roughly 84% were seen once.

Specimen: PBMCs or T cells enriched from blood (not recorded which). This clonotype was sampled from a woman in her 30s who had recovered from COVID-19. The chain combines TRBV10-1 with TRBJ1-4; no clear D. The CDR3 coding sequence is TGCGCCAGCACATCCTCATTACTTCTCGGGGAAAAACTGTTTTTT. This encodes CASTSSLLLGEKLFF.